This record covers a single T cell receptor beta chain. The data originate from a study of OX40 agonist ivuxolimab in advanced cancers. Here immunoSEQ multiplex PCR was the method, and the copy in TCRdb shows in-frame clones only, minus some. Counted here are about 58,000 clones, around 89% occurring once; the ten biggest clones make up 10% to 15%. J was trimmed by 3 bases and V by 4 bases; bases with no gene match: 6. CDR3 length equals 14 residues. CDR1 is SGHRS, CDR2 YFSETQ, per germline. The source material was CD4+ or CD8+ T cells sorted from blood, sampled in a trial of the OX40 agonist ivuxolimab. The receptor was derived from an adult with an advanced solid tumor such as melanoma, head and neck, liver or kidney cancer. The chain uses TRBV5-1 and TRBJ2-7; 8 bases map to TRBD1. The CDR3 DNA reads TGCGCCAGCAGCGTAGCAACAGGGGGCTACGAGCAGTACTTC. It translates to CASSVATGGYEQYF.